The clone carrying this T cell receptor (beta chain) was found a few times. Antigen: not known. The data derive from a study of early T cells in non-severe SARS-CoV-2 infection. V lost 5 bases to trimming and J lost 2 bases; unmatched junction nucleotides: 11. CDR1 and CDR2 (germline): SGHRS, YFSETQ. The CDR3 length is 16 residues. Overall study results and limits: Reliance on VDJdb matching favored anti-spike CD8 responses; private and CD4 specificities were missed.

Tagging with unique molecular identifiers was applied to individual cDNA molecules. TCRdb analysed the 5' RACE reads with MiXCR anew, one entry per CDR3 protein. The sample has approximately 69,000 distinct CDR3 sequences, about an eighth seen once. The source of this sequence is an adult who was a healthcare worker with PCR-confirmed SARS-CoV-2 infection or an uninfected control (not recorded which). Source: whole blood, taken at baseline. This chain connects TRBV5-1 to TRBJ2-3, with 7 bases that match TRBD2. CDR3 DNA: TGCGCCAGCAGGGGAGGGCAGACGATAGCCACAGATACGCAGTATTTT. This gives the protein CASRGGQTIATDTQYF.